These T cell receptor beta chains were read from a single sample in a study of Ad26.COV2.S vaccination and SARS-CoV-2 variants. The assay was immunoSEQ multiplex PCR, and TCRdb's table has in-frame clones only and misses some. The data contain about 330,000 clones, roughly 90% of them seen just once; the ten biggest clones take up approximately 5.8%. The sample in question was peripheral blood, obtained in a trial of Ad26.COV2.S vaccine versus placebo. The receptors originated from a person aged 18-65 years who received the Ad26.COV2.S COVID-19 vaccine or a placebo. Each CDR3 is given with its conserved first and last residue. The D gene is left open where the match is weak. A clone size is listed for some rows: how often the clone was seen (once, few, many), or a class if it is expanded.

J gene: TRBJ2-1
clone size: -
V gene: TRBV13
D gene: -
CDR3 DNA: TGTGCTACCACGACGGCTTATGGAGGAGGGGTCGATGAGCAGTTCTTC
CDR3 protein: CATTTAYGGGVDEQFF

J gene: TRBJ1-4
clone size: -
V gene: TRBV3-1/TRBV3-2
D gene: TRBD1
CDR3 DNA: TGTGCCAGCAGCCTTGGGACAGGGTCTGAAAAACTGTTTTTT
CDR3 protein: CASSLGTGSEKLFF

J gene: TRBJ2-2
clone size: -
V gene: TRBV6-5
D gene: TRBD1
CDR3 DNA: TGTGCCAGCGGGATGACAGGGGAAACCGGGGAGCTGTTTTTT
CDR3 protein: CASGMTGETGELFF

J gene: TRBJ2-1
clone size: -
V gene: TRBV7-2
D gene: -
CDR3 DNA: TGTGCCAGCAGCTTCATTGAGAATGAGCAGTTCTTC
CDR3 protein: CASSFIENEQFF

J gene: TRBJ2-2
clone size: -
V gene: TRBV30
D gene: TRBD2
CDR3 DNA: TGTGCCTGGAGTGTACGGGCGGGAGATTACACCGGGGAGCTGTTTTTT
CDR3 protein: CAWSVRAGDYTGELFF

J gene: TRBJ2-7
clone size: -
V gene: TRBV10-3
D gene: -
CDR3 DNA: TGTGCCATCAGTGGGACAAACTACTCCTACGAGCAGTACTTC
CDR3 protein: CAISGTNYSYEQYF

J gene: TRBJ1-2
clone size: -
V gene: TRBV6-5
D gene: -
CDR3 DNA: TGTGCCAGCATAGCAAACCACGGCGATGGCTACGGCTACACCTTC
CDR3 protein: CASIANHGDGYGYTF

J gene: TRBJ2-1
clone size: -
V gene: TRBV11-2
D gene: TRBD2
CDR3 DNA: TGTGCCAGCAGCGCGGGGGGGATTGTCTACAATGAGCAGTTCTTC
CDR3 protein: CASSAGGIVYNEQFF

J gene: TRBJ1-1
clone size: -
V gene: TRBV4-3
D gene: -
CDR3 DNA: TGCGCCAGCAGCCAAGAGGGGGACACTGAAGCTTTCTTT
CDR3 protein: CASSQEGDTEAFF

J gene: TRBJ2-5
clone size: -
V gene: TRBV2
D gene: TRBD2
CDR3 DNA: TGTGCCAGCAGTGAAACCGGGACTAGCGGACAAGAGACCCAGTACTTC
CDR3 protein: CASSETGTSGQETQYF

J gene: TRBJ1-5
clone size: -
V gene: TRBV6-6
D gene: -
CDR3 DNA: TGTGCCAGCAGTAAGACAGGTCGGCAGCCCCAGCATTTT
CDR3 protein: CASSKTGRQPQHF

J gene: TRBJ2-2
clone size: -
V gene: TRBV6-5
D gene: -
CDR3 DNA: TGTGCCAGCAGGCACAAGAACACCGGGGAGCTGTTTTTT
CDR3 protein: CASRHKNTGELFF

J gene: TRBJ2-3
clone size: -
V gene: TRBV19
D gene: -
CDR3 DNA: TGTGCCAGTAGTATAGATCTTGGCCGAGTCACAGATACGCAGTATTTT
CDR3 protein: CASSIDLGRVTDTQYF

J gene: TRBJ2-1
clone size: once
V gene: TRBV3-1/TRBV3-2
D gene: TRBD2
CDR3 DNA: TGTGCCAGCAGCCGCGGACTAGCGGGTGACAATGAGCAGTTCTTC
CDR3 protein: CASSRGLAGDNEQFF

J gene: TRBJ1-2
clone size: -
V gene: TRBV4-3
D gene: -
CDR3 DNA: TGCGCCAGCAGCCAAGACGGGGTTGGGGCTAACTATGGCTACACCTTC
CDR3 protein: CASSQDGVGANYGYTF

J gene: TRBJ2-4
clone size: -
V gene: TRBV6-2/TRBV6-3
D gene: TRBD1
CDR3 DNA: TGTGCCAGCAGTTACGGGGACAGGGGGGAAAACATTCAGTACTTC
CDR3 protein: CASSYGDRGENIQYF

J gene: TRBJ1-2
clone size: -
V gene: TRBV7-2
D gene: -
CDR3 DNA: TGTGCCAGCAGCTTATTGACACCGAGAACCCATAACTATGGCTACACCTTC
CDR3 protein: CASSLLTPRTHNYGYTF

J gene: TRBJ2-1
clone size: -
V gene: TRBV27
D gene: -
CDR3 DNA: TGTGCCAGCAGTTTAGGGAGCTCCTACAATGAGCAGTTCTTC
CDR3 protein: CASSLGSSYNEQFF

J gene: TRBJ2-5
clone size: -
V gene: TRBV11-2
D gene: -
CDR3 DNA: TGTGCCAGCAGCCCCGTGGTCTATGAGGGGGCGGGGGAGACCCAGTACTTC
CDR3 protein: CASSPVVYEGAGETQYF

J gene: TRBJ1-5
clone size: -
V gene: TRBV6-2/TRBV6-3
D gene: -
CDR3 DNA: TGTGCCAGCAGCATAACCGGGACCCGAGCTCAGCCCCAGCATTTT
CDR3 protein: CASSITGTRAQPQHF

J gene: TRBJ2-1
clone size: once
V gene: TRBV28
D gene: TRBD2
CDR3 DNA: TGTGCCAGCAGTTTATACGCGGGAGGGGATAATGAGCAGTTCTTC
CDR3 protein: CASSLYAGGDNEQFF